The 8 T cell receptor beta chains reported below all come from one sample, sequenced in a study of shared clonotypes between healthy human individuals. Sequenced by immunoSEQ multiplex PCR; TCRdb stores in-frame clones only, minus some. The data show 2 million to 3 million clones, roughly 93% seen once. The specimen sequenced was naive CD4+ T cells from PBMCs. Described subset: CD45RA+ positively selected. The receptor source for this set is a man aged 18 to 30 in good health. Some clones in this sample may be carry-over from other donors' samples.

V usage is TRBV28 and J usage is TRBJ1-5; D unresolved. Germline V lookup: CDR1 MDHEN, CDR2 SYDVKM. The CDR3 sequence is 14 residues long. The germline V and J ends were trimmed by 3 bases and 4 bases, with 10 bases remaining between them. This chain's CDR3 is CASSFRVGNQPQHF. The CDR3 DNA reads as TGTGCCAGCAGTTTTAGGGTGGGTAATCAGCCCCAGCATTTT. The entire variable domain, with the rest obtained from reference TRBV28 and TRBJ1-5, is as follows: DVKVTQSSRYLVKRTGEKVFLECVQDMDHENMFWYRQDPGLGLRLIYFSYDVKMKEKGDIPEGYSVSREKKERFSLILESASTNQTSMYLCASSFRVGNQPQHFGDGTRLSIL.

This rearrangement joins TRBV20-1 to TRBJ2-7; D remains ambiguous. The CDR3 has 11 amino acids. Trimming removed 3 bases from V and 3 bases from J, with 6 bases in between. The germline CDR1 and CDR2 sequences are DFQATT and SNEGSKA (reference sequence). The CDR3 region is CSASANYEQYF. For the CDR3, the DNA is TGCAGTGCTAGCGCGAACTACGAGCAGTACTTC.

CDR3 protein: CASSVGSSAGVGTGELFF. As DNA, the CDR3 is TGTGCCAGCAGCGTGGGCTCATCGGCGGGAGTTGGGACCGGGGAGCTGTTTTTT. This chain links TRBV9 with TRBJ2-2, with 7 bases fitting TRBD2. The CDR3 covers 18 residues. Germline CDR1 SGDLS, CDR2 YYNGEE. With V trimmed by 2 bases and J by 5 bases, 15 bases remained unmatched. The full variable domain, completed using reference TRBV9 and TRBJ2-2, is DSGVTQTPKHLITATGQRVTLRCSPRSGDLSVYWYQQSLDQGLQFLIQYYNGEERAKGNILERFSAQQFPDLHSELNLSSLELGDSALYFCASSVGSSAGVGTGELFFGEGSRLTVL.

The chain joins TRBV7-2 to TRBJ2-7, with D possibly TRBD2 on 5 matching bases. Trimming stripped 6 bases from V and 0 bases from J, with 12 bases between. The CDR3 is made up of 14 amino acids. Germline lookup yields CDR1 SGHTA and CDR2 FQGNSA. The CDR3 bases are TGTGCCAGCAGTCAAGGACGGGGCTCCTACGAGCAGTACTTC. Protein sequence: CASSQGRGSYEQYF.

The chain couples TRBV25-1 to TRBJ1-2, with TRBD1 matching over 7 bases. Trimming took 3 bases from V and 6 from J; bases not matched to a gene: 10. Germline CDR1 is MGHDK and CDR2 is SYGVNS. This CDR3 is built from 15 residues. The CDR3 DNA sequence: TGTGCCAGCAGTGACCCCGCGACAGGGTACCATGGCTACACCTTC. Translated, it gives CASSDPATGYHGYTF.

The V gene is TRBV5-1, the J gene TRBJ2-2; 7 positions agree with TRBD1. The junction had 2 bases not matched to a gene; V was cut back by 0 bases and J by 6 bases. The CDR3 covers 14 residues. Germline V gene lookup returns CDR1 SGHRS and CDR2 YFSETQ. Here the CDR3 DNA reads TGCGCCAGCAGCTTGGAGACAGGGCCCGGGGAGCTGTTTTTT. It encodes CASSLETGPGELFF.

V usage is TRBV7-8 and J usage is TRBJ2-7; 11 bases are a match to TRBD2. CDR3 length: 15 residues. CDR1 is SGHVS and CDR2 is FQNEAQ in the germline V gene. The V gene end was trimmed by 10 bases and the J gene end by 6 bases; junction bases not matched to a gene: 14. CDR3 sequence reads: CATLPTSGRKGEQYF. The DNA of the CDR3 is TGTGCCACCCTCCCCACTAGCGGGAGAAAGGGCGAGCAGTACTTC.

This chain joins TRBV14 and TRBJ1-4; the D is unclear. The CDR3 runs to 13 residues. The V gene's germline CDR1 is SGHDN and CDR2 FVKESK. Trimming took 4 bases from V and 5 from J, leaving 8 bases between them. The CDR3 reads CASSRSFNEKLFF. The CDR3 nucleotides are TGTGCCAGCAGCCGCAGCTTCAATGAAAAACTGTTTTTT.